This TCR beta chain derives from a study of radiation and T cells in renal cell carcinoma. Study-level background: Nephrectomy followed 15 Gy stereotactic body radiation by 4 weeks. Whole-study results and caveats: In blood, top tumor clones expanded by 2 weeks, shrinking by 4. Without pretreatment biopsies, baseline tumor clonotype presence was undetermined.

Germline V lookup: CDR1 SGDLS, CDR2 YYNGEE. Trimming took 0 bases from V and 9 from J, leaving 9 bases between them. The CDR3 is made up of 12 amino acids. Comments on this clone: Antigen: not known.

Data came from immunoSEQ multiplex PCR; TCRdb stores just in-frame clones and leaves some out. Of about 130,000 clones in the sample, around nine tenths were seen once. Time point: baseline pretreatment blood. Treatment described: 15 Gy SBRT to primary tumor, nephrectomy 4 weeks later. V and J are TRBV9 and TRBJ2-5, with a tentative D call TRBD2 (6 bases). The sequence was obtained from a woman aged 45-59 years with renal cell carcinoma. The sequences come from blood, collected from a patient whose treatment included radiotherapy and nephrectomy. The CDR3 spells CASSVEEGPQYF. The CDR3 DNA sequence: TGTGCCAGCAGCGTAGAGGAGGGTCCCCAGTACTTC. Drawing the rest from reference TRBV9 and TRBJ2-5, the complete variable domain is DSGVTQTPKHLITATGQRVTLRCSPRSGDLSVYWYQQSLDQGLQFLIQYYNGEERAKGNILERFSAQQFPDLHSELNLSSLELGDSALYFCASSVEEGPQYFGPGTRLLVL.